This TCR beta chain was captured by sequencing in a study of memory CD8 T cells in hepatitis C reinfection. Background on the study: HCV reinfection: RNA-positive following two negative tests at least 60 days apart.

CDR3 length: 15 amino acids. J was trimmed by 2 bases and V by 4 bases; bases with no gene match: 6. Per germline, CDR1 SGHAT and CDR2 FQNNGV. The sample's time point: late/post reinfection, 12 to 24 weeks after detection. TCR sequencing was done directly ex vivo on sorted cells, without expansion in vitro. The count of this clone is one. Profiled with immunoSEQ multiplex PCR; TCRdb holds only in-frame clones, not every one. The table has about 50,000 clones, nearly 90% seen once. The sequence came from a man younger than 30 with hepatitis C virus infection. Sequenced: naive CD8+ T cells sorted from blood. The V and J genes are TRBV11-2 and TRBJ1-1; the match to TRBD1 covers 8 bases. Here the CDR3 reads CASSSSGQANTEAFF. CDR3 DNA sequence: TGTGCCAGCAGCTCGTCGGGACAGGCAAACACTGAAGCTTTCTTT.